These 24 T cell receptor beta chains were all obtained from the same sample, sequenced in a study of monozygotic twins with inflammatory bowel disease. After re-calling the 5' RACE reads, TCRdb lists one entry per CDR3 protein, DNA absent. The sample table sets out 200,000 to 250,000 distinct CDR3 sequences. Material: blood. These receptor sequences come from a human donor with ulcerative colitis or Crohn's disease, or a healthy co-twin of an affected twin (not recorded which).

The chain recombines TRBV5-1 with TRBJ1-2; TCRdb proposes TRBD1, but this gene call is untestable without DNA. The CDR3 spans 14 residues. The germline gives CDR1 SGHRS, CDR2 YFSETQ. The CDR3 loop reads CASRQPDRYYGYTF.

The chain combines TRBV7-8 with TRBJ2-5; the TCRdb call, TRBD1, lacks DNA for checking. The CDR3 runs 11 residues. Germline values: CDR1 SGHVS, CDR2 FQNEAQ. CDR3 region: CAGAMGETQYF.

CDR3: CAISLDRLNQPQHF. The chain links TRBV10-3 to TRBJ1-5; the TCRdb call, TRBD1, lacks DNA for checking. The CDR3 consists of 14 residues. Germline V CDR1 and CDR2: ENHRY, SYGVKD.

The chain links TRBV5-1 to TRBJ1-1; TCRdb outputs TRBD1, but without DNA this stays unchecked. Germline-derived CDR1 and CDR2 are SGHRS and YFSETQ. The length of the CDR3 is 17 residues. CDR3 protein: CASSLSGQGALGTEAFF.

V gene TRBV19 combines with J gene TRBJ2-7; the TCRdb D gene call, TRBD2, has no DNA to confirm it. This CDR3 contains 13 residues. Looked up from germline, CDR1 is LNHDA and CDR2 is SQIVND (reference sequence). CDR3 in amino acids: CASMGKRSYEQYF.

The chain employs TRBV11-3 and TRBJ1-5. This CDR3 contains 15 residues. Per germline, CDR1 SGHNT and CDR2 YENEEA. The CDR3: CASSFRDLGNQPQHF.

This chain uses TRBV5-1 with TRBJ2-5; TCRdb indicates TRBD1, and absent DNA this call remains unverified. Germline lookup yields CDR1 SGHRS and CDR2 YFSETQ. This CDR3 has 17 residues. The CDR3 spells CASSLVSLRGTGETQYF.

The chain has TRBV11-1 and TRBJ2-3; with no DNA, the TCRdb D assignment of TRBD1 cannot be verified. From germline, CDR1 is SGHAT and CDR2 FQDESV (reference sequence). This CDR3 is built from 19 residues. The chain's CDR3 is CASSYTRSKVGGKPDTQYF.

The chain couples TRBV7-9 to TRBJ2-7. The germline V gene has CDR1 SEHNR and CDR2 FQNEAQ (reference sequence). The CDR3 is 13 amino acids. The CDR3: CASRSGSSYEQYF. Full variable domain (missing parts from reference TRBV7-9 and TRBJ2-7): DTGVSQNPRHKITKRGQNVTFRCDPISEHNRLYWYRQTLGQGPEFLTYFQNEAQLEKSRLLSDRFSAERPKGSFSTLEIQRTEQGDSAMYLCASRSGSSYEQYFGPGTRLTVT.

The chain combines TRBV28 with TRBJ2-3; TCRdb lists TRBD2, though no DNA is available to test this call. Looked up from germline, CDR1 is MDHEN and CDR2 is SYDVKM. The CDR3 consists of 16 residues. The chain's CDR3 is CASYAPLGRQTDTQYF.

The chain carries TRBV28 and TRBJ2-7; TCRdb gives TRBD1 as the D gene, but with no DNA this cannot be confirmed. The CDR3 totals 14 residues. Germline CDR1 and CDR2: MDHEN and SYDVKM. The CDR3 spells CASSLGTVDYEQYF. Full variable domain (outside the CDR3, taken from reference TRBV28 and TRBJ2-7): DVKVTQSSRYLVKRTGEKVFLECVQDMDHENMFWYRQDPGLGLRLIYFSYDVKMKEKGDIPEGYSVSREKKERFSLILESASTNQTSMYLCASSLGTVDYEQYFGPGTRLTVT.

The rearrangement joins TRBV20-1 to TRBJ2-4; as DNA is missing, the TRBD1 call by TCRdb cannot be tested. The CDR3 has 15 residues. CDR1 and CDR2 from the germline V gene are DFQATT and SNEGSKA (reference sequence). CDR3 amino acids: CSAGPQVVAKNIQYF.

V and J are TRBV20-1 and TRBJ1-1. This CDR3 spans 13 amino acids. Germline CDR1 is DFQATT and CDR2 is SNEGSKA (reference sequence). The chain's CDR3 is CNLAGYQNTEAFF.

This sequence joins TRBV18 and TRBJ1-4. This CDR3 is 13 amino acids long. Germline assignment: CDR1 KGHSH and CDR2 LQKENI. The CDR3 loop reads CASSPGLNEKLFF.

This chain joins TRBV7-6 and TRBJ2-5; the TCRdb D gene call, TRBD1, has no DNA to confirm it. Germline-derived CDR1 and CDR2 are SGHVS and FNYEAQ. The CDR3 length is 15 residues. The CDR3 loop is CASSTGTGDAETQYF.

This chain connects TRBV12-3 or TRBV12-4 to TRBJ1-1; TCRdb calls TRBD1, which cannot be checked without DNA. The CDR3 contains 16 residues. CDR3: CASSRVRTAMNTEAFF.

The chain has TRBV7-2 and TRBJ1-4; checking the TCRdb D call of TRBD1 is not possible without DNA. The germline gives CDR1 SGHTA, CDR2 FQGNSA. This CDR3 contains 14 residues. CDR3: CASSFRTGGEKLFF.

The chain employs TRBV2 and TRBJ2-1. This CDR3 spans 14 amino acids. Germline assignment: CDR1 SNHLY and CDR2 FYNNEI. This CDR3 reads CASTTASSYNEQFF.

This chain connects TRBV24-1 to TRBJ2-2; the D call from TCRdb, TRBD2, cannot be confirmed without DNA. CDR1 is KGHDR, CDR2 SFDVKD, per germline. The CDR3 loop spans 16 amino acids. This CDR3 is CATSDPVGTTTGELFF.

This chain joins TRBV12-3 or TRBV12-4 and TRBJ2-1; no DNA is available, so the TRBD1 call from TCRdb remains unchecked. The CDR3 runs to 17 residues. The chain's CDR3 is CASLKEGGDHSYNEQFF.

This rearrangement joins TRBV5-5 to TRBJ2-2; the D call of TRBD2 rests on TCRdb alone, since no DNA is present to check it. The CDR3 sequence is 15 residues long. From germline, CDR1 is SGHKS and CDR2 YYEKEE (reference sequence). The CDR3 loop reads CASSPGLAGTGELFF. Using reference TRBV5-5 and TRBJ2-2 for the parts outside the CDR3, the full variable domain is DAGVTQSPTHLIKTRGQQVTLRCSPISGHKSVSWYQQVLGQGPQFIFQYYEKEERGRGNFPDRFSARQFPNYSSELNVNALLLGDSALYLCASSPGLAGTGELFFGEGSRLTVL.

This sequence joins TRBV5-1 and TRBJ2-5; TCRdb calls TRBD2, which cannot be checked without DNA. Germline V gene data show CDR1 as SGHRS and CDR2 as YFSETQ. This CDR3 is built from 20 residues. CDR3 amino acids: CASSLKPPGLAGQIQETQYF.

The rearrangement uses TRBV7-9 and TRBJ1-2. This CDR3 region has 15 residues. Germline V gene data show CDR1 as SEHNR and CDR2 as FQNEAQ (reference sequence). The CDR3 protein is CASSLALTANYGYTF.

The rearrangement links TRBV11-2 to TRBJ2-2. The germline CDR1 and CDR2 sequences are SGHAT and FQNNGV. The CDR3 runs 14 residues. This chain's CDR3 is CASSLVVLTGELFF.